A single sample gave rise to the 22 T cell receptor beta chains below, sequenced in a study of early T cells in non-severe SARS-CoV-2 infection. Using its own MiXCR run on the 5' RACE reads, TCRdb lists one record per CDR3 protein. The profile covers some 64,000 distinct CDR3 sequences, with around 20% appearing a single time and more than 15% taken by the ten largest. This material consisted of whole blood, taken at baseline. Receptors were obtained from an adult who was a healthcare worker with PCR-confirmed SARS-CoV-2 infection or an uninfected control (not recorded which).

V gene TRBV6-4 combines with J gene TRBJ2-1; the match to TRBD1 covers 7 bases. CDR1 is MRHNA, CDR2 SNTAGT, per germline. The CDR3 is 16 amino acids. The V segment lost 7 bases and the J segment 6 bases; nucleotides outside the gene matches: 15. The CDR3 DNA is TGTGCCAGCAACCCCGGGACAGACCAACCCTCCAATGAGCAGTTCTTC. This sequence encodes CASNPGTDQPSNEQFF.

V is TRBV12-3 or TRBV12-4 and J is TRBJ2-1; possibly TRBD2 for D (5 bases). The germline V and J ends were trimmed by 7 bases and 7 bases, with 20 bases remaining between them. This CDR3 spans 15 amino acids. CDR3 loop: CASTLGGRVGNEQFF. DNA for the CDR3: TGTGCCAGCACCCTCGGAGGAAGGGTAGGGAATGAGCAGTTCTTC.

In its sample, this clonotype was seen a few times. The rearrangement links TRBV10-2 to TRBJ1-6; D gene unclear. Per the germline V gene, CDR1 is WSHSY and CDR2 is SAAADI. Trimming pared 5 bases from V and 6 bases from J, leaving 11 bases between. The CDR3 contains 14 residues. The CDR3 sequence: CASSLWATNSPLHF. CDR3 nucleotides: TGCGCCAGCAGTTTATGGGCCACTAATTCACCCCTCCACTTT.

Only a few counts were recorded for this clonotype. This rearrangement joins TRBV2 to TRBJ2-5; D is undetermined. The CDR3 totals 13 residues. Germline V gives CDR1 SNHLY, CDR2 FYNNEI. The germline V and J ends were trimmed by 5 bases and 4 bases, with 11 bases remaining between them. The CDR3 sequence: CASSPDKRETQYF. For the CDR3, the DNA is TGTGCCAGCAGTCCCGACAAGCGAGAGACCCAGTACTTC.

This clonotype was counted only a few times. The CDR3 DNA sequence: TGTGCCAGTAGTATAGCCTCGGGGTGGGGGCATCAGCCCCAGCATTTT. This gives the protein CASSIASGWGHQPQHF. The rearrangement uses TRBV19 and TRBJ1-5; D possibly corresponds to TRBD1 (6 bases). The CDR3 is made up of 16 amino acids. CDR1 LNHDA and CDR2 SQIVND come from the germline V gene (reference sequence). Trimming took off 1 base at V and 5 bases at J, with 15 bases between the two ends.

V is TRBV11-2 and J is TRBJ1-5, with unresolved D. In germline, CDR1 is SGHAT, CDR2 FQNNGV. The length of the CDR3 is 13 residues. V dropped 0 bases and J dropped 4 bases, with 4 bases sitting between them. The CDR3: CASSLERNQPQHF. CDR3 DNA sequence: TGTGCCAGCAGCTTAGAAAGGAATCAGCCCCAGCATTTT.

The chain is built from TRBV30 and TRBJ2-1, with TRBD2 matching 8 bases. The CDR3 covers 16 residues. The germline V gene encodes CDR1 GTSNPN and CDR2 SVGIG (reference sequence). The V segment lost 3 bases and the J segment 0 bases; nucleotides outside the gene matches: 7. The CDR3 DNA sequence: TGTGCCTGGAGCAGCGGGGGAGCGAGCTCCTACAATGAGCAGTTCTTC. This translates into CAWSSGGASSYNEQFF.

This clonotype has only a few counts. One end of the junction varies from germline; a read error may be responsible. This sequence joins TRBV5-4 and TRBJ1-6; D possibly corresponds to TRBD1 (5 bases). The CDR3 loop spans 17 amino acids. From germline, CDR1 is SGHNT and CDR2 YYREEE (reference sequence). CDR3 sequence reads: CASSLGTPNTYNSPLHF. The CDR3 DNA follows: TGTGCCAGCAGTTTGGGGACCCCCAACACCTATAATTCACCCCTCCACTTT.

The chain recombines TRBV6-2 or TRBV6-3 with TRBJ2-2, with 7 bases identical to TRBD1. Germline V gene data show CDR1 as MNHEY and CDR2 as SVGEGT. J lost 0 bases, V lost 4 bases, and 2 bases had no gene match. The CDR3 has 15 amino acids. The DNA for the CDR3 is TGTGCCAGCAGTTGGACAGGCGCGAACACCGGGGAGCTGTTTTTT. Amino acids: CASSWTGANTGELFF.

This clonotype occurred a few times. The genes are TRBV29-1 and TRBJ1-1; no definite D call. Trimming removed 5 bases from V and 4 bases from J, with 11 bases in between. The CDR3 is made up of 12 amino acids. Looked up from germline, CDR1 is SQVTM and CDR2 is ANQGSEA. This CDR3 reads CSVFNWGTEAFF. The DNA of the CDR3 is TGCAGCGTTTTCAACTGGGGCACTGAAGCTTTCTTT.

The J gene is TRBJ1-1, the V gene TRBV30; D gene uncertain. Trimming cost V 5 bases and J 1 base, with 11 bases left between them. The CDR3 has 13 residues. From germline, CDR1 is GTSNPN and CDR2 SVGIG (reference sequence). The CDR3 loop is CAWGSQPNTEAFF. CDR3 nucleotides: TGTGCCTGGGGCAGCCAACCGAACACTGAAGCTTTCTTT.

The chain links TRBV12-3 or TRBV12-4 to TRBJ2-7; D is undetermined. The CDR3 consists of 13 residues. Between the trimmed V and J ends, which lost 8 bases and 5 bases, there was a span of 16 bases. CDR3 sequence reads: CASGSTGMDEQYF. The CDR3 DNA reads TGTGCCAGCGGCTCGACTGGGATGGACGAGCAGTACTTC.

This clonotype was recorded a few times. The rearrangement links TRBV3-1 to TRBJ1-2; TRBD1 aligns across 8 bases. From germline, CDR1 is LGHDT and CDR2 YNNKEL (reference sequence). The CDR3 totals 14 residues. Trimming at V came to 1 base and at J to 7 bases, leaving 5 bases not matched to a gene. CDR3 region: CASSQGRQGFGYTF. The CDR3 DNA is TGTGCCAGCAGCCAAGGGCGACAGGGGTTTGGCTACACCTTC.

The rearrangement uses TRBV14 and TRBJ2-7; TRBD1 aligns across 8 bases. J was trimmed by 5 bases and V by 1 base; bases with no gene match: 4. This CDR3 is 14 amino acids long. The V gene's germline CDR1 is SGHDN and CDR2 FVKESK. The CDR3 DNA follows: TGTGCCAGCAGCCAAGGGACAGGGCCCCACGAGCAGTACTTC. As protein: CASSQGTGPHEQYF.

This clonotype occurred many times. The chain joins TRBV7-9 to TRBJ2-3; D gene unclear. CDR1 and CDR2 (germline): SEHNR, FQNEAQ (reference sequence). The V end was cut by 4 bases, the J end by 5 bases, with 13 bases between. The CDR3 has 14 residues. CDR3 amino acids: CASSSYTFEDTQYF. Written as DNA, the CDR3 is TGTGCCAGCAGCTCATATACGTTCGAAGATACGCAGTATTTT.

The chain couples TRBV2 to TRBJ1-1, with 9 bases fitting TRBD1. Germline V gene data show CDR1 as SNHLY and CDR2 as FYNNEI. The CDR3 is 13 residues long. Trimming at V came to 8 bases and at J to 4 bases, leaving 5 bases not matched to a gene. CDR3 DNA: TGTGCCAGCGGGGGACAGGGAGCCACTGAAGCTTTCTTT. Amino acid sequence: CASGGQGATEAFF.

This chain joins TRBV7-6 and TRBJ2-5, with 7 bases matching TRBD1. The CDR3 has 16 residues. V was clipped by 4 bases and J by 4 bases; unmatched bases: 12. Germline V gives CDR1 SGHVS, CDR2 FNYEAQ. The CDR3 sequence is CASSSSLRDRRETQYF. In DNA form, the CDR3 reads TGTGCCAGCAGCTCCAGCCTCAGGGACAGACGAGAGACCCAGTACTTC. Together with reference TRBV7-6 and TRBJ2-5, the CDR3 gives the full variable domain: GAGVSQSPRYKVTKRGQDVALRCDPISGHVSLYWYRQALGQGPEFLTYFNYEAQQDKSGLPNDRFSAERPEGSISTLTIQRTEQRDSAMYRCASSSSLRDRRETQYFGPGTRLLVL.

This clonotype was observed a few times. The chain links TRBV12-3 or TRBV12-4 to TRBJ1-1, with D tentatively TRBD1 (5 bases). Trimming pared 3 bases from V and 3 bases from J, leaving 11 bases between. The CDR3 has 14 residues. The CDR3 region is CASSLGLVDTEAFF. The CDR3 DNA follows: TGTGCCAGCAGTTTGGGGCTGGTGGACACTGAAGCTTTCTTT.

This clonotype was recorded many times. V and J are TRBV5-1 and TRBJ1-1; 7 bases are shared with TRBD1. Germline V gives CDR1 SGHRS, CDR2 YFSETQ. The V gene end was trimmed by 3 bases and the J gene end by 4 bases; junction bases not matched to a gene: 6. The CDR3 sequence is 14 residues long. This chain's CDR3 is CASSWDSVGTEAFF. DNA for the CDR3: TGCGCCAGCAGCTGGGACAGCGTTGGCACTGAAGCTTTCTTT. The full variable domain, its missing parts supplied by reference TRBV5-1 and TRBJ1-1, is KAGVTQTPRYLIKTRGQQVTLSCSPISGHRSVSWYQQTPGQGLQFLFEYFSETQRNKGNFPGRFSGRQFSNSRSEMNVSTLELGDSALYLCASSWDSVGTEAFFGQGTRLTVV.

This clonotype has a handful of counts. This sequence joins TRBV4-1 and TRBJ1-2; a weak D match, TRBD1 (6 bases). V lost 0 bases and J lost 5, with 13 bases in between. The CDR3 totals 15 residues. Germline CDR1 MGHRA, CDR2 YSYEKL. As DNA, the CDR3 is TGCGCCAGCAGCCAAGATCCGTCGGGGGCTTATGGCTACACCTTC. Encoded protein: CASSQDPSGAYGYTF.

This clonotype was seen once. The rearrangement joins TRBV7-8 to TRBJ1-6; D is unclear. V was clipped by 5 bases and J by 7 bases, with 15 bases between them. Germline CDR1 and CDR2: SGHVS and FQNEAQ. The CDR3 extends over 15 amino acids. The CDR3 here is CASSPTRRENSPLHF. CDR3 nucleotides: TGTGCCAGCAGCCCTACCCGGAGGGAGAATTCACCCCTCCACTTT.

This clonotype was counted many times. The rearrangement uses TRBV20-1 and TRBJ1-1, with 8 positions matching TRBD1. Germline V gives CDR1 DFQATT, CDR2 SNEGSKA (reference sequence). The CDR3 is 13 amino acids. The CDR3: CRTDRGSSTEAFF. CDR3 DNA sequence: TGCAGGACAGACAGGGGTTCGAGCACTGAAGCTTTCTTT.